This TCR beta chain was sequenced for a study of human T cells and chemical hapten exposure. TCRdb processed the RACE reads anew with MiXCR; each CDR3 protein has one entry. In the table there are 300,000 to 450,000 distinct CDR3 sequences, around 5.5% of which are singletons. V was pared by 0 bases and J by 1 base, with 2 bases of the junction left unmatched. Germline CDR1 is MGHRA and CDR2 is YSYEKL. The CDR3 length is 16 residues. Indicated time point: pre-sensitization, week 0. Treatment reported: therapeutic diphenylcyclopropenone sensitization with weekly scalp DPC. The rearrangement uses TRBV4-1 and TRBJ2-3, with 9 bases lining up with TRBD2. This specimen was whole blood, taken in connection with sensitization to the hapten diphenylcyclopropenone (DPC). This clonotype was obtained from a woman between 18 and 29 years old with alopecia areata. Some clones in this sample may be carry-over from other donors' samples. The CDR3 here is CASSQESGGRTDTQYF. The CDR3 region has the DNA TGCGCCAGCAGCCAAGAAAGCGGGGGGCGCACAGATACGCAGTATTTT.